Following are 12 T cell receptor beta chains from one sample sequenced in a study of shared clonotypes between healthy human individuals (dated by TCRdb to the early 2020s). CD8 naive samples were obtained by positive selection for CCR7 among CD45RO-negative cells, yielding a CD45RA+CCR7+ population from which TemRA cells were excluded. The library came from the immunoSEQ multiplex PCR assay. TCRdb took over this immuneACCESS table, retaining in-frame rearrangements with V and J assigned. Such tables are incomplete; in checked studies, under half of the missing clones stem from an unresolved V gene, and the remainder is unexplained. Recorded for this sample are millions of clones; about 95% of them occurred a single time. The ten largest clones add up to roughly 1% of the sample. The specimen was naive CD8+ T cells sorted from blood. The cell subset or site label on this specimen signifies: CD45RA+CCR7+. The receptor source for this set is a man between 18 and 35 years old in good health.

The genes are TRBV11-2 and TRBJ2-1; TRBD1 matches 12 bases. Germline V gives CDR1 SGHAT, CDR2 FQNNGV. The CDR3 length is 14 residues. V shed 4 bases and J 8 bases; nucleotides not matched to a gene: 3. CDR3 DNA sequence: TGTGCCAGCAGCTCCGGGACAGGGGGCGATGAGCAGTTCTTC. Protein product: CASSSGTGGDEQFF. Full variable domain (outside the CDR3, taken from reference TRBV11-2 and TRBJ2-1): EAGVAQSPRYKIIEKRQSVAFWCNPISGHATLYWYQQILGQGPKLLIQFQNNGVVDDSQLPKDRFSAERLKGVDSTLKIQPAKLEDSAVYLCASSSGTGGDEQFFGPGTRLTVL.

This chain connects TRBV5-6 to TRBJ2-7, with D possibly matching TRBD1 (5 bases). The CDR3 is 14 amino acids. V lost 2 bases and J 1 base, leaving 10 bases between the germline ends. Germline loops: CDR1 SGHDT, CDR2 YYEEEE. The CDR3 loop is CASSFWGTSYEQYF. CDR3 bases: TGTGCCAGCAGCTTCTGGGGCACTTCCTACGAGCAGTACTTC.

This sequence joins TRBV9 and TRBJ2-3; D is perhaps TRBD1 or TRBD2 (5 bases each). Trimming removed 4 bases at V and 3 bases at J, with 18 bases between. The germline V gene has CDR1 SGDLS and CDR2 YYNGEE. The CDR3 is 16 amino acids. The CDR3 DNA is TGTGCCAGCAGCTTCAGTGGTAGTGGGGGAACAGATACGCAGTATTTT. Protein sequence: CASSFSGSGGTDTQYF.

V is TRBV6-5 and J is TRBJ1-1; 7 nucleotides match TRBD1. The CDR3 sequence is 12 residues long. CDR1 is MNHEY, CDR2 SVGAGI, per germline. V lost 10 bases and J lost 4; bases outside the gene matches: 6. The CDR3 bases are TGTGCCACCAGGTCAGGGGGCACTGAAGCTTTCTTT. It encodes CATRSGGTEAFF.

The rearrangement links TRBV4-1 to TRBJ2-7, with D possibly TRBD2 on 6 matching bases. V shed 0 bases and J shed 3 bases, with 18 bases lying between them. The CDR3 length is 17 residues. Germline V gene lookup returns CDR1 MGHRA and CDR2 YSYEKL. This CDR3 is CASSQDQEGVHNYEQYF. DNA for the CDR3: TGCGCCAGCAGCCAAGATCAGGAGGGAGTCCACAACTACGAGCAGTACTTC.

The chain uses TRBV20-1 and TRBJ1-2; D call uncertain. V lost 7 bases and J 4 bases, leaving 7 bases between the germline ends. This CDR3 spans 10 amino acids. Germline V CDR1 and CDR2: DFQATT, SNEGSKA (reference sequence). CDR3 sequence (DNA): TGCAGTGGAACGGGCTATGGCTACACCTTC. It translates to CSGTGYGYTF.

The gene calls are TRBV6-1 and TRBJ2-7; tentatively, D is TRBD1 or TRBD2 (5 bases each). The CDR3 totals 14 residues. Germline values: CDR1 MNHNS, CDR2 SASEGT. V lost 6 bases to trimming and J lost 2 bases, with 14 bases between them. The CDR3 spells CASRKRDPAYEQYF. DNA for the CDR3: TGTGCCAGCAGAAAAAGGGACCCGGCCTACGAGCAGTACTTC.

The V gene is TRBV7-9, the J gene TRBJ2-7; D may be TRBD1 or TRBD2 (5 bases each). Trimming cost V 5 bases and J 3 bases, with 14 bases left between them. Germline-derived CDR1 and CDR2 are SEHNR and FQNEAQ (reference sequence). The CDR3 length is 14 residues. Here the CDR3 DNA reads TGTGCCAGCAGCCTGGCAGGGACCCACTACGAGCAGTACTTC. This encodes CASSLAGTHYEQYF.

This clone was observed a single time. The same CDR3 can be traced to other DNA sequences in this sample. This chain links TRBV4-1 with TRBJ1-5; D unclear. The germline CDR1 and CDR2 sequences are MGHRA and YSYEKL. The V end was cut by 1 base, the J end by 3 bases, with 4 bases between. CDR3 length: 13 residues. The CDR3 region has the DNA TGCGCCAGCAGCCAAGGAAACAATCAGCCCCAGCATTTT. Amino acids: CASSQGNNQPQHF.

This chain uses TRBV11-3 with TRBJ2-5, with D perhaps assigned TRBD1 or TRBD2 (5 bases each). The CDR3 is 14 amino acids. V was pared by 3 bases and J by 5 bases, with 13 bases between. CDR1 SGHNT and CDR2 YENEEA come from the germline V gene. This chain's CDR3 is CASSFGGEHETQYF. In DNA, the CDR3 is TGTGCCAGCAGCTTTGGGGGAGAACATGAGACCCAGTACTTC.

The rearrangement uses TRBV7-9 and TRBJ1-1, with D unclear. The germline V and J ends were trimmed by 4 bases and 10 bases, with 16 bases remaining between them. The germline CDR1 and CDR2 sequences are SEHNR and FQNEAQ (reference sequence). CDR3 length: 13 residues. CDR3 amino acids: CASSSHVQIGAFF. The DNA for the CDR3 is TGTGCCAGCAGCTCCCATGTCCAAATTGGAGCTTTCTTT.

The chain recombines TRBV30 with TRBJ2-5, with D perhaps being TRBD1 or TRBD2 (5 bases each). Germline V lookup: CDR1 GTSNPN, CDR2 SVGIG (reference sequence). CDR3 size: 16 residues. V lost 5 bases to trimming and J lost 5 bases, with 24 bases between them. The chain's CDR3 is CAWGLKGTPPEETQYF. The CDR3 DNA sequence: TGTGCCTGGGGCCTGAAGGGGACCCCACCCGAGGAGACCCAGTACTTC.